The 23 T cell receptor beta chains listed next were all sequenced from one sample in a study of T cells in Graves' hyperthyroidism and ophthalmopathy. Researchers took RNA transcripts and amplified the TCR beta CDR3 regions from them. The study used the HTBI primer set for a first-round RT-PCR of the TCR CDR3. Using its own MiXCR run on the multiplex PCR reads, TCRdb lists one record per CDR3 protein. Of 300,000 to 450,000 distinct CDR3 sequences listed, about a sixth are singletons. Source material: blood. These receptors came from a woman aged 35 to 49 with Graves' ophthalmopathy.

This rearrangement joins TRBV11-2 to TRBJ1-2; D gene unclear. V lost 9 bases and J 5 bases, leaving 13 bases between the germline ends. The CDR3 has 12 residues. Germline V gene sequence: CDR1 SGHAT, CDR2 FQNNGV. In nucleotides, the CDR3 is TGTGCCAGTGGCTCATCGATGTATGGCTACACCTTC. Its protein is CASGSSMYGYTF. The variable domain in full, with the rest retrieved from reference TRBV11-2 and TRBJ1-2, is EAGVAQSPRYKIIEKRQSVAFWCNPISGHATLYWYQQILGQGPKLLIQFQNNGVVDDSQLPKDRFSAERLKGVDSTLKIQPAKLEDSAVYLCASGSSMYGYTFGSGTRLTVV.

This clonotype showed up many times. V usage is TRBV27 and J usage is TRBJ1-1; 10 bases agree with TRBD1. CDR3 size: 15 residues. The junction had 6 bases not matched to a gene; V was cut back by 5 bases and J by 3 bases. Germline V gene data show CDR1 as MNHEY and CDR2 as SMNVEV (reference sequence). In nucleotides, the CDR3 is TGTGCCAGCAGTATGACAGGGGGCGCTCACACTGAAGCTTTCTTT. Translated, it gives CASSMTGGAHTEAFF.

This clonotype was observed at least ten times. The V call is TRBV12-5, the J call TRBJ2-5, with 12 bases matching TRBD1. V lost 6 bases and J lost 5; bases outside the gene matches: 7. The CDR3 is made up of 15 amino acids. Germline V gene data show CDR1 as LGHNT and CDR2 as FRNRAP. CDR3 sequence: CASGEGTGGGETQYF. In DNA form, the CDR3 reads TGTGCTAGTGGCGAGGGGACAGGGGGCGGGGAGACCCAGTACTTC.

This clonotype was seen more than once but under ten times. V gene TRBV11-1 combines with J gene TRBJ2-2; TRBD2 might be the D (6 bases). Trimming took off 4 bases at V and 0 bases at J, with 18 bases between the two ends. Germline loops: CDR1 SGHAT, CDR2 FQDESV (reference sequence). The CDR3 runs 18 residues. CDR3 sequence reads: CASSSLPSRDSNTGELFF. DNA of the CDR3: TGTGCCAGCAGCTCCCTACCGAGCAGGGACTCGAACACCGGGGAGCTGTTTTTT.

This chain connects TRBV27 to TRBJ1-5, with 8 bases fitting TRBD2. Judging by the DNA end, TRBJ2-3 fits better; the J call may be wrong. Germline V gene lookup returns CDR1 MNHEY and CDR2 SMNVEV (reference sequence). The CDR3 extends over 13 amino acids. Here the CDR3 reads CASSRGGNQPQYF. The CDR3, as DNA: TGTGCCAGCAGTCGGGGGGGCAATCAGCCCCAGTATTTT.

Remarks on this clonotype: A read error may be the cause here, since a much bigger clone is one base away. The missing conserved phenylalanine or tryptophan at the end of this CDR3 makes a read error likely. This chain links TRBV12-3 or TRBV12-4 with TRBJ1-1, with D uncertain. The CDR3 has 17 amino acids. Trimming shortened V by 6 bases and J by 5 bases, and 25 bases separated the two germline ends. CDR3 protein: CASSPRPTRSYLTEAFL. In DNA form, the CDR3 reads TGTGCCAGCAGCCCGAGACCTACCCGCAGCTACTTAACTGAAGCTTTCCTT.

This clonotype has at least ten counts. The chain uses TRBV19 and TRBJ1-5, with D perhaps TRBD1 (6 bases). Germline CDR1 LNHDA, CDR2 SQIVND (reference sequence). The length of the CDR3 is 15 residues. V lost 6 bases, J lost 2 bases, and 14 bases lay in between. The CDR3 nucleotides read TGTGCCAGTAGCCTTCTCAGACAGGGCAATCAGCCCCAGCATTTT. This sequence encodes CASSLLRQGNQPQHF.

A few counts support this clonotype. The rearrangement links TRBV18 to TRBJ2-7, with 9 nucleotides matching TRBD1. Trimming took 3 bases from V and 5 from J; bases not matched to a gene: 17. CDR3 length equals 18 residues. Germline V CDR1 and CDR2: KGHSH, LQKENI. As DNA, the CDR3 is TGTGCCAGCTCACCGGCCAGGGTGCCGGGACAGGGTGGGGACGAGCAGTACTTC. Its translation is CASSPARVPGQGGDEQYF.

This clonotype came up a few times. One end of the junction does not line up with germline, which may come from a read error. The V call is TRBV7-7, the J call TRBJ2-5; 8 bases fit TRBD2. CDR3 length: 16 amino acids. Germline V gene lookup returns CDR1 SSHAT and CDR2 FNYEAQ (reference sequence). The CDR3, as DNA: TGTGCTAGCAGCCTAGACCCGGGAGGGCCTCCGGAGACCCAGTACTTC. It yields the protein CASSLDPGGPPETQYF.

The rearrangement joins TRBV24-1 to TRBJ2-5; 9 bases line up with TRBD2. Germline V gene data show CDR1 as KGHDR and CDR2 as SFDVKD. Losses at the gene ends were 5 bases for V and 4 bases for J; bases not matched to a gene: 4. The CDR3 runs to 14 residues. The CDR3 DNA is TGTGCCACCAGTGCCCGAGCGGGAGGAGAGACCCAGTACTTC. Translating gives CATSARAGGETQYF.

This clonotype was seen at least ten times. J is TRBJ2-7 and V is TRBV11-2, with D unclear. CDR3 length equals 13 residues. In germline, CDR1 is SGHAT, CDR2 FQNNGV. V lost 5 bases and J lost 0, with 8 bases in between. The CDR3: CASSPTPSYEQYF. The DNA of the CDR3 is TGTGCCAGCAGCCCGACACCCTCCTACGAGCAGTACTTC.

This clonotype has at least ten counts. The chain is built from TRBV12-3 or TRBV12-4 and TRBJ2-2; the D gene is possibly TRBD1 (5 bases). V was shortened by 0 bases and J by 4 bases, with 12 bases between the two germline ends. The length of the CDR3 is 16 residues. As DNA, the CDR3 is TGTGCCAGCAGTTTAGCGTTCGGACACAGCACCGGGGAGCTGTTTTTT. Translating it yields CASSLAFGHSTGELFF.

The chain couples TRBV6-2 or TRBV6-3 to TRBJ1-5; D remains ambiguous. The germline V gene encodes CDR1 MNHEY and CDR2 SVGEGT. V gave up 6 bases and J gave up 5 bases, with 17 bases separating them. This CDR3 is 15 amino acids long. The CDR3 region is CASSPHPGRYQPQHF. The CDR3, as DNA: TGTGCCAGCAGCCCACACCCCGGACGGTATCAGCCCCAGCATTTT.

This clonotype was seen at least ten times. The chain recombines TRBV28 with TRBJ2-7; 10 bases match TRBD2. The ends lost 5 bases at V and 3 bases at J; junction bases unmatched: 13. The CDR3 has 17 residues. CDR1 is MDHEN and CDR2 is SYDVKM in the germline V gene. CDR3 in DNA: TGTGCCAGCAGTCCCGCGGGGACAAGCGGGAGGGGCTACGAGCAGTACTTC. As protein: CASSPAGTSGRGYEQYF.

Ten or more counts support this clonotype. The V call is TRBV27, the J call TRBJ1-2; 8 bases fit TRBD1. CDR1 is MNHEY and CDR2 is SMNVEV in the germline V gene (reference sequence). The CDR3 loop spans 13 amino acids. V gave up 4 bases and J gave up 8 bases; unmatched junction bases: 6. CDR3 in amino acids: CASSSWTGSGYTF. The CDR3 bases are TGTGCCAGCAGTTCATGGACAGGGAGCGGCTACACCTTC.

In this sample, this clonotype turned up many times. CDR3 residues: CASSLEGFWEQYF. CDR3 in DNA: TGTGCCAGCAGCTTAGAGGGGTTTTGGGAGCAGTACTTC. This rearrangement joins TRBV7-2 to TRBJ2-7; possible D gene TRBD1, 5 bases. This CDR3 region has 13 residues. CDR1 SGHTA and CDR2 FQGNSA come from the germline V gene. The germline V and J ends were trimmed by 1 base and 7 bases, with 11 bases remaining between them. Full variable domain (outside the CDR3, taken from reference TRBV7-2 and TRBJ2-7): GAGVSQSPSNKVTEKGKDVELRCDPISGHTALYWYRQSLGQGLEFLIYFQGNSAPDKSGLPSDRFSAERTGGSVSTLTIQRTQQEDSAVYLCASSLEGFWEQYFGPGTRLTVT.

This clonotype was recorded at least ten times. The genes are TRBV5-1 and TRBJ2-7; TRBD2 matches 14 bases. Germline trimming cut 5 bases from V and 3 bases from J; bases unmatched to any gene: 13. This CDR3 contains 18 residues. CDR1 is SGHRS, CDR2 YFSETQ, per germline. CDR3 loop: CASSYTGTSGSRSYEQYF. For the CDR3, the DNA is TGCGCCAGCAGTTATACCGGGACTAGCGGGAGCAGGAGCTACGAGCAGTACTTC.

This clonotype was detected ten times or more. The genes are TRBV30 and TRBJ1-1; unclear D gene. Germline V gene lookup returns CDR1 GTSNPN and CDR2 SVGIG (reference sequence). The CDR3 has 14 residues. With 0 bases removed from V and 0 bases from J, the gap between germline ends came to 8 bases. The CDR3 loop is CAWSVADMNTEAFF. In DNA, the CDR3 is TGTGCCTGGAGTGTCGCTGACATGAACACTGAAGCTTTCTTT.

This clonotype was observed at least ten times. The CDR3 protein is CAWSGFRTLGSYEQYF. The CDR3 DNA sequence: TGTGCCTGGAGTGGATTCAGGACCCTAGGATCCTACGAGCAGTACTTC. V is TRBV30 and J is TRBJ2-7; D unclear. Germline V CDR1 and CDR2: GTSNPN, SVGIG (reference sequence). This CDR3 region has 16 residues. With 1 base removed from V and 1 base from J, the gap between germline ends came to 17 bases.

In this sample, this clonotype turned up many times. The gene calls are TRBV5-1 and TRBJ1-1; D is perhaps TRBD1 (6 bases). Germline CDR1 and CDR2: SGHRS and YFSETQ. V was clipped by 3 bases and J by 10 bases, with 19 bases between them. The CDR3 is 14 residues long. The CDR3 sequence: CASSSGGGADRAFF. The CDR3 region has the DNA TGCGCCAGCAGCTCGGGGGGGGGCGCAGACCGAGCTTTCTTT.

This clonotype has a count of ten or more. V usage is TRBV6-1 and J usage is TRBJ1-5, with 9 positions matching TRBD1. The trim removed 3 bases at V and 7 bases at J, leaving 4 bases unmatched. The CDR3 is 14 residues long. Germline CDR1 and CDR2: MNHNS and SASEGT. The CDR3 DNA follows: TGTGCCAGCAGTGAGGACAGGGGTTGGCAGCCCCAGCATTTT. Translated: CASSEDRGWQPQHF.

The table lists this clonotype with many counts. This chain joins TRBV27 and TRBJ2-6; D call uncertain. The CDR3 sequence is 16 residues long. Per germline, CDR1 MNHEY and CDR2 SMNVEV (reference sequence). V was shortened by 5 bases and J by 0 bases, with 11 bases between the two germline ends. The CDR3, as DNA: TGTGCCAGCAGTCCCGTTTTCCACTCTGGGGCCAACGTCCTGACTTTC. It yields the protein CASSPVFHSGANVLTF.

This clonotype occurred many times. The chain links TRBV12-3 or TRBV12-4 to TRBJ2-2, with D uncertain. The length of the CDR3 is 12 residues. V shed 6 bases and J shed 6 bases, with 8 bases lying between them. For the CDR3, the DNA is TGTGCCAGCAGGATTGGGCCCGGGGAGCTGTTTTTT. It is translated as CASRIGPGELFF.